The 14 T cell receptor beta chains given below trace back to one sample, sequenced in a study of OX40 agonist ivuxolimab in advanced cancers. TCRdb keeps only in-frame clones here, not all; method: immunoSEQ multiplex PCR. This table has 45,000 to 55,000 clones, approximately 88% appearing once. Sequencing used CD4+ or CD8+ T cells sorted from blood, obtained in a trial of the OX40 agonist ivuxolimab. These TCRs come from an adult with an advanced solid tumor such as melanoma, head and neck, liver or kidney cancer.

The V and J genes are TRBV5-6 and TRBJ2-7, with 13 positions matching TRBD2. The J segment lost 5 bases and the V segment lost 4 bases, leaving 9 bases of the junction unmatched. The CDR3 has 16 residues. CDR1 and CDR2 (germline): SGHDT, YYEEEE. The CDR3, as DNA: TGTGCCAGCAGCGGGCGGACTAGCGGGAGAGTCGACGAGCAGTACTTC. Translated, it gives CASSGRTSGRVDEQYF.

The rearrangement uses TRBV5-4 and TRBJ2-7; 7 nucleotides line up with TRBD2. The CDR3 is 13 amino acids. Trimming removed 3 bases from V and 4 bases from J; junction bases left unmatched: 4. Germline V lookup: CDR1 SGHNT, CDR2 YYREEE (reference sequence). The CDR3 region has the DNA TGTGCCAGCAGCTCGGGAGGCGAGTACGAGCAGTACTTC. This encodes CASSSGGEYEQYF.

V is TRBV28 and J is TRBJ2-2; no firm D call. V lost 8 bases to trimming and J lost 5 bases, with 12 bases between them. The CDR3 contains 13 residues. CDR1 and CDR2 (germline): MDHEN, SYDVKM. CDR3 amino acids: CASGRPPTGELFF. The CDR3 DNA reads as TGTGCCAGCGGGCGGCCTCCAACCGGGGAGCTGTTTTTT.

The chain is built from TRBV19 and TRBJ1-1, with TRBD1 identical over 7 bases. In germline, CDR1 is LNHDA, CDR2 SQIVND (reference sequence). V gave up 1 base and J gave up 5 bases; unmatched junction bases: 1. The CDR3 runs to 13 residues. CDR3 sequence reads: CASSIAGGTEAFF. The CDR3 region has the DNA TGTGCCAGTAGTATAGCAGGGGGAACTGAAGCTTTCTTT.

V is TRBV5-1 and J is TRBJ2-3; D perhaps matches TRBD2 (5 bases). Trimming took 7 bases from V and 0 from J, leaving 15 bases between them. This CDR3 region has 15 residues. CDR1 and CDR2 from the germline V gene are SGHRS and YFSETQ. The CDR3 loop reads CASWELRTSTDTQYF. CDR3 DNA sequence: TGCGCCAGCTGGGAGCTTCGGACTAGCACAGATACGCAGTATTTT.

The rearrangement uses TRBV6-1 and TRBJ2-7, with 9 bases aligning to TRBD2. Trimming took 5 bases from V and 3 from J; bases not matched to a gene: 5. Looked up from germline, CDR1 is MNHNS and CDR2 is SASEGT. This CDR3 has 14 residues. CDR3 amino acids: CASSRLAGFYEQYF. The CDR3 DNA sequence: TGTGCCAGCAGTAGGCTAGCGGGATTCTACGAGCAGTACTTC.

Within the sample, this clone is medium-sized. The chain links TRBV2 to TRBJ1-5, with 7 bases lining up with TRBD1. Per the germline V gene, CDR1 is SNHLY and CDR2 is FYNNEI. The CDR3 spans 15 residues. Germline trimming cut 4 bases from V and 5 bases from J; bases unmatched to any gene: 8. The CDR3 sequence: CASSAETGRDQPQHF. As DNA, the CDR3 is TGTGCCAGCAGTGCTGAGACAGGGAGAGATCAGCCCCAGCATTTT.

V usage is TRBV9 and J usage is TRBJ2-7; 8 bases align to TRBD2. After removal of 4 bases from V and 6 bases from J, the junction contained 9 bases not matched to a gene. There are 14 residues in the CDR3. From germline, CDR1 is SGDLS and CDR2 YYNGEE. Here the CDR3 DNA reads TGTGCCAGCAGCCTAATCGGGACTAGTAGCGAGCAGTACTTC. It is translated as CASSLIGTSSEQYF. Looking up the rest from reference TRBV9 and TRBJ2-7 gives the full variable domain: DSGVTQTPKHLITATGQRVTLRCSPRSGDLSVYWYQQSLDQGLQFLIQYYNGEERAKGNILERFSAQQFPDLHSELNLSSLELGDSALYFCASSLIGTSSEQYFGPGTRLTVT.

The genes are TRBV6-1 and TRBJ2-3; 7 nucleotides match TRBD2. The CDR3 runs 17 residues. V trimming: 1 base; J trimming: 2 bases; junction bases outside the gene matches: 9. CDR1 MNHNS and CDR2 SASEGT come from the germline V gene. CDR3 coding DNA: TGTGCCAGCAGTGAAGAAATAGCGGGTCTCCTCACAGATACGCAGTATTTT. Amino acid sequence: CASSEEIAGLLTDTQYF.

The chain combines TRBV4-1 with TRBJ2-3; weak D call: TRBD2 (6 bases). The CDR3 is 16 residues long. The germline gives CDR1 MGHRA, CDR2 YSYEKL. Trimming shortened V by 2 bases and J by 0 bases, and 12 bases separated the two germline ends. CDR3 coding DNA: TGCGCCAGCAGCCAATACCTGGGGGGAAGCACAGATACGCAGTATTTT. Translated, it gives CASSQYLGGSTDTQYF.

The chain combines TRBV28 with TRBJ2-4; 7 nucleotides agree with TRBD1. V was clipped by 2 bases and J by 3 bases; unmatched bases: 10. The CDR3 is 17 residues long. Germline V gene sequence: CDR1 MDHEN, CDR2 SYDVKM. CDR3 in amino acids: CASSLTQGVSVKNIQYF. CDR3 DNA sequence: TGTGCCAGCAGTTTAACCCAGGGGGTTTCGGTCAAAAACATTCAGTACTTC.

The chain carries TRBV6-1 and TRBJ1-5; D remains unclear. The V and J ends lost 5 bases and 6 bases respectively, with 14 bases between them. From germline, CDR1 is MNHNS and CDR2 SASEGT. The CDR3 runs to 14 residues. The CDR3 DNA sequence: TGTGCCAGCAGTTCGGAGCCGACCAGTCAGCCCCAGCATTTT. Protein: CASSSEPTSQPQHF.

The rearrangement links TRBV5-1 to TRBJ2-1; 7 nucleotides align to TRBD2. Germline loops: CDR1 SGHRS, CDR2 YFSETQ. V lost 4 bases, J lost 6 bases, and 10 bases stayed unmatched. This CDR3 region has 15 residues. CDR3 coding DNA: TGCGCCAGCAGCCTGACTGGCGGGAGTGTCAATGAGCAGTTCTTC. This encodes CASSLTGGSVNEQFF.

This chain connects TRBV4-1 to TRBJ1-5; D not certain. The V gene's germline CDR1 is MGHRA and CDR2 YSYEKL. This CDR3 has 17 amino acids. Trimming took off 0 bases at V and 5 bases at J, with 17 bases between the two ends. As DNA, the CDR3 is TGCGCCAGCAGCCAAGATAGGAGCAGGAGGGCCGATCAGCCCCAGCATTTT. It yields the protein CASSQDRSRRADQPQHF.